This TCR beta chain emerged from a study of cytomegalovirus exposure and HLA in healthy donors. Study-level points and caveats: In a later analysis, CMV-associated beta chains were mostly HLA-associated, it appeared.

The germline gives CDR1 SNHLY, CDR2 FYNNEI. The CDR3 is made up of 12 amino acids. V lost 6 bases, J lost 3 bases, and 8 bases lay in between. In regard to this clone: Its antigen is currently unknown.

Primers included in the PCR were 60 Vbeta and 13 Jbeta primers. Assay: immunoSEQ multiplex PCR; the TCRdb copy retains only in-frame clones and omits some. The data show under 70,000 clones, 70% to 75% seen once. The sequencing sample was made of PBMCs. This sequence originates from a man aged 35 to 55 in good health and CMV-seropositive. V gene TRBV2 combines with J gene TRBJ1-2; D remains unclear. Written as DNA, the CDR3 is TGTGCCAGCAGAGCTGAGGACTATGGCTACACCTTC. Protein product: CASRAEDYGYTF.